The entry below describes one T cell receptor (beta chain). The data stem from a study of blood T cell repertoires in COVID-19. Background on the study: Acute and convalescent COVID-19 specimens originated in the United States, Italy and Spain.

Only in-frame clones appear in the TCRdb table, and some are missing; sequencing was by immunoSEQ multiplex PCR. In the table there are some 80,000 clones, roughly 90% of which are singletons. The CDR3 is made up of 16 amino acids. Per germline, CDR1 SGHTA and CDR2 FQGNSA. Trimming at V came to 4 bases and at J to 0 bases, leaving 8 bases not matched to a gene. V and J are TRBV7-2 and TRBJ1-1; 7 positions agree with TRBD1. The material sequenced was peripheral blood. This receptor was obtained from a human donor in a cohort sampled during active COVID-19. The CDR3: CASSSQGEYMNTEAFF. The CDR3 region has the DNA TGTGCCAGCAGCTCCCAGGGGGAGTATATGAACACTGAAGCTTTCTTT.